A single sample gave rise to the 26 T cell receptor beta chains below, sequenced in a study of blood T cell repertoires in COVID-19. TCRdb's copy holds only in-frame clones and misses some; the assay was immunoSEQ multiplex PCR. There are about 200,000 clones in the sample; roughly 88% occur only once, and around 5.7% lies in the top ten. Material for sequencing was PBMCs or T cells enriched from blood (not recorded which). Source of these receptors: a man aged 35 to 55 with acute COVID-19.

The chain combines TRBV4-2 with TRBJ2-3; a weak D match, TRBD2 (7 bases). V was cut by 4 bases and J by 5 bases, with 16 bases left in between. In germline, CDR1 is LGHNA, CDR2 YNFKEQ. The CDR3 loop spans 15 amino acids. Here the CDR3 DNA reads TGTGCCAGCAGCCCGACTAGCCGGGGGCAAGATACGCAGTATTTT. Translating gives CASSPTSRGQDTQYF.

This clone was recorded only once. This chain links TRBV6-7 with TRBJ2-1; TRBD2 matches at 10 bases. TRBV6-7 is annotated as an ORF whose role is uncertain. The length of the CDR3 is 15 residues. The V and J ends lost 5 bases and 6 bases, in that order; junction bases with no gene match: 7. The CDR3 loop is CASSPGTSEPNEQFF. The CDR3 DNA is TGTGCCAGCAGTCCCGGGACTAGCGAGCCCAATGAGCAGTTCTTC.

Details on this clone: Other DNA sequences from this sample encode an identical CDR3 as well. DNA of the CDR3: TGTGCCAGCAGCGTAGGTGGGGGGACCTACGAGCAGTACTTC. Residues: CASSVGGGTYEQYF. The chain carries TRBV9 and TRBJ2-7; D possibly corresponds to TRBD2 (6 bases). The CDR3 sequence is 14 residues long. Trimming pared 0 bases from V and 2 bases from J, leaving 9 bases between. Germline CDR1 is SGDLS and CDR2 is YYNGEE. Based on the CDR3 plus reference TRBV9 and TRBJ2-7, the full variable domain is DSGVTQTPKHLITATGQRVTLRCSPRSGDLSVYWYQQSLDQGLQFLIQYYNGEERAKGNILERFSAQQFPDLHSELNLSSLELGDSALYFCASSVGGGTYEQYFGPGTRLTVT.

CDR3 sequence reads: CASSLGQGAQSPLHF. CDR3 nucleotides: TGTGCCAGCAGCTTGGGACAGGGGGCACAGTCACCCCTCCACTTT. V gene TRBV7-9 combines with J gene TRBJ1-6; 12 bases match TRBD1. The ends lost 3 bases at V and 10 bases at J; junction bases unmatched: 4. The CDR3 length is 15 residues. Germline V lookup: CDR1 SEHNR, CDR2 FQNEAQ (reference sequence).

The V call is TRBV3-1 (or the pseudogene TRBV3-2), the J call TRBJ2-3, with D maybe TRBD2 (5 bases). Per germline, CDR1 LGHDT and CDR2 YNNKEL (reference sequence). Trimming took 2 bases from V and 4 from J, leaving 10 bases between them. The CDR3 sequence is 14 residues long. CDR3 region: CASSQLAAPDTQYF. The CDR3 nucleotides read TGTGCCAGCAGCCAACTAGCAGCACCAGATACGCAGTATTTT.

CDR3 region: CAISGGEDRTYNEQFF. In DNA, the CDR3 is TGTGCCATCAGTGGAGGGGAAGACAGGACCTACAATGAGCAGTTCTTC. The rearrangement uses TRBV10-3 and TRBJ2-1; D is perhaps TRBD1 (6 bases). The V gene's germline CDR1 is ENHRY and CDR2 SYGVKD. This CDR3 has 16 amino acids. Trimming took 4 bases from V and 2 from J, leaving 15 bases between them.

V and J are TRBV2 and TRBJ2-1, with TRBD2 matching over 8 bases. From germline, CDR1 is SNHLY and CDR2 FYNNEI. V gave up 3 bases and J gave up 14 bases; unmatched junction bases: 6. The CDR3 is 12 amino acids. The CDR3 sequence: CASSDNSGVKFF. As DNA, the CDR3 is TGTGCCAGCAGTGATAATAGCGGGGTAAAGTTCTTC.

This sequence joins TRBV7-9 and TRBJ2-7, with D perhaps matching TRBD1 or TRBD2 (5 bases each). V lost 7 bases and J 0 bases, leaving 7 bases between the germline ends. CDR1 is SEHNR, CDR2 FQNEAQ, per germline (reference sequence). The CDR3 contains 12 residues. CDR3: CASTGPSYEQYF. In nucleotides, the CDR3 is TGTGCCAGCACGGGGCCCTCCTACGAGCAGTACTTC.

The rearrangement joins TRBV28 to TRBJ1-1; 8 nucleotides match TRBD1. The CDR3 loop spans 14 amino acids. Germline CDR1 and CDR2: MDHEN and SYDVKM. The V gene end was trimmed by 6 bases and the J gene end by 5 bases; junction bases not matched to a gene: 8. The CDR3 coding sequence is TGTGCCAGCAGGACTCCCCAGGGGGCGACTGAAGCTTTCTTT. Protein product: CASRTPQGATEAFF.

This clone was seen a single time. The V call is TRBV4-1, the J call TRBJ2-5, with 7 bases identical to TRBD1. V lost 0 bases to trimming and J lost 4 bases; unmatched junction nucleotides: 5. The CDR3 sequence is 15 residues long. Germline V gene data show CDR1 as MGHRA and CDR2 as YSYEKL. The CDR3 DNA is TGCGCCAGCAGCCAAGATTTGGGGACAGCAGAGACCCAGTACTTC. It translates to CASSQDLGTAETQYF.

This chain links TRBV2 with TRBJ2-1, with 7 bases fitting TRBD2. Per germline, CDR1 SNHLY and CDR2 FYNNEI. The CDR3 is made up of 13 amino acids. With 9 bases clipped from V and 1 base from J, the junction kept 3 bases outside the gene matches. The CDR3 reads CARSSGSYNEQFF. The DNA of the CDR3 is TGTGCCAGAAGTAGCGGGTCCTACAATGAGCAGTTCTTC.

The chain recombines TRBV24-1 with TRBJ2-1; 7 nucleotides match TRBD1. The J segment lost 4 bases and the V segment lost 2 bases, leaving 4 bases of the junction unmatched. The CDR3 length is 15 residues. Germline lookup yields CDR1 KGHDR and CDR2 SFDVKD. This CDR3 is CATSDSRDSYNEQFF. CDR3 coding DNA: TGTGCCACCAGTGATTCGAGGGACAGTTACAATGAGCAGTTCTTC.

The chain couples TRBV5-6 to TRBJ2-2, with a tentative D call TRBD2 (5 bases). CDR1 and CDR2 (germline): SGHDT, YYEEEE. V lost 3 bases and J lost 4, with 10 bases in between. The CDR3 has 14 amino acids. This chain's CDR3 is CASSSLAGTGELFF. As DNA, the CDR3 is TGTGCCAGCAGCTCGCTAGCTGGCACCGGGGAGCTGTTTTTT.

The chain links TRBV27 to TRBJ2-1; a weak D match, TRBD1 (6 bases). The CDR3 length is 17 residues. The germline V gene has CDR1 MNHEY and CDR2 SMNVEV (reference sequence). Deletions cut 7 bases from V and 4 bases from J, with 23 bases between. CDR3 sequence: CASNDPPGTRVYNEQFF. The DNA of the CDR3 is TGTGCCAGCAACGACCCTCCCGGGACAAGGGTTTACAATGAGCAGTTCTTC.

The rearrangement joins TRBV19 to TRBJ2-7; 10 bases map to TRBD1. Unmatched junction bases numbered 15, after V lost 5 bases and J lost 5 bases. CDR1 and CDR2 (germline): LNHDA, SQIVND (reference sequence). This CDR3 region has 17 residues. This CDR3 is CASSREVLRQGAHEQYF. The CDR3 nucleotides are TGTGCCAGTAGTCGGGAGGTGCTGCGACAGGGGGCCCACGAGCAGTACTTC.

This clone was detected only once. The gene calls are TRBV5-1 and TRBJ1-2; 7 bases align to TRBD1. V gave up 2 bases and J gave up 8 bases; unmatched junction bases: 6. The germline CDR1 and CDR2 sequences are SGHRS and YFSETQ. The CDR3 sequence is 13 residues long. The DNA for the CDR3 is TGCGCCAGCAGCTTACAGGGGACACGCGGCTACACCTTC. Translation gives CASSLQGTRGYTF.

V usage is TRBV7-9 and J usage is TRBJ2-7; TRBD1 aligns across 11 bases. Germline assignment: CDR1 SEHNR and CDR2 FQNEAQ (reference sequence). J lost 6 bases, V lost 5 bases, and 6 bases had no gene match. The CDR3 has 14 residues. The CDR3 reads CASSLGQGAGEQYF. For the CDR3, the DNA is TGTGCCAGCAGCCTCGGACAGGGGGCTGGCGAGCAGTACTTC.

V usage is TRBV9 and J usage is TRBJ2-1; no reliable D call. V was trimmed by 0 bases and J by 0 bases, leaving 10 bases between them. The germline V gene has CDR1 SGDLS and CDR2 YYNGEE. The CDR3 contains 16 residues. The CDR3 DNA reads TGTGCCAGCAGCGTAGGTGACTGGAACTCCTACAATGAGCAGTTCTTC. This translates into CASSVGDWNSYNEQFF.

The chain is built from TRBV5-4 and TRBJ2-2; 9 bases agree with TRBD1. This CDR3 spans 16 amino acids. Trimming at V came to 1 base and at J to 5 bases, leaving 6 bases not matched to a gene. The germline CDR1 and CDR2 sequences are SGHNT and YYREEE (reference sequence). The CDR3, as DNA: TGTGCCAGCAGCTTGCCCGGGACAGGGAGAACCGGGGAGCTGTTTTTT. This encodes CASSLPGTGRTGELFF. Based on the CDR3 plus reference TRBV5-4 and TRBJ2-2, the full variable domain is ETGVTQSPTHLIKTRGQQVTLRCSSQSGHNTVSWYQQALGQGPQFIFQYYREEENGRGNFPPRFSGLQFPNYSSELNVNALELDDSALYLCASSLPGTGRTGELFFGEGSRLTVL.

The chain carries TRBV7-9 and TRBJ2-7; 8 bases align to TRBD1. Germline V gives CDR1 SEHNR, CDR2 FQNEAQ (reference sequence). There are 15 residues in the CDR3. The V segment lost 5 bases and the J segment 0 bases; nucleotides outside the gene matches: 6. CDR3 sequence: CASSGGQAFSYEQYF. CDR3 nucleotide sequence: TGTGCCAGCAGCGGGGGACAGGCCTTCTCCTACGAGCAGTACTTC.

The V call is TRBV6-5, the J call TRBJ1-3; the D is unclear. The CDR3 contains 14 residues. The germline V and J ends were trimmed by 5 bases and 1 base, with 9 bases remaining between them. Germline CDR1 and CDR2: MNHEY and SVGAGI. Written as DNA, the CDR3 is TGTGCCAGCAGTCTACGAGTTTCTGGAAACACCATATATTTT. This translates into CASSLRVSGNTIYF.

The chain combines TRBV4-1 with TRBJ2-7; TRBD2 agrees at 13 bases. CDR1 is MGHRA, CDR2 YSYEKL, per germline. J was trimmed by 4 bases and V by 4 bases; bases with no gene match: 4. The CDR3 is 15 residues long. CDR3 in amino acids: CASSLRTSGSYEQYF. The DNA of the CDR3 is TGCGCCAGCAGCCTCCGGACTAGCGGGAGTTACGAGCAGTACTTC.

The chain recombines TRBV7-9 with TRBJ1-1; the D is unclear. The CDR3 extends over 13 amino acids. Trimming removed 3 bases at V and 1 base at J, with 6 bases between. The germline gives CDR1 SEHNR, CDR2 FQNEAQ (reference sequence). DNA for the CDR3: TGTGCCAGCAGCTTCCAGGAGAACACTGAAGCTTTCTTT. Residues: CASSFQENTEAFF.

This clone appeared a few times. The genes are TRBV19 and TRBJ1-2; 9 nucleotides align to TRBD1. The CDR3 runs to 14 residues. CDR1 is LNHDA, CDR2 SQIVND, per germline (reference sequence). Losses at the gene ends were 3 bases for V and 8 bases for J; bases not matched to a gene: 7. DNA for the CDR3: TGTGCCAGTAGTATGCTGGACAGGGGAAGAGGCTACACCTTC. It yields the protein CASSMLDRGRGYTF.

This chain uses TRBV30 with TRBJ1-5; 8 bases are a match to TRBD1. The CDR3 has 15 amino acids. Trimming at V came to 4 bases and at J to 4 bases, leaving 9 bases not matched to a gene. Germline V gives CDR1 GTSNPN, CDR2 SVGIG (reference sequence). DNA for the CDR3: TGTGCCTGGAAGAACCGGGACAGGAAAAATCAGCCCCAGCATTTT. It yields the protein CAWKNRDRKNQPQHF.

V usage is TRBV5-4 and J usage is TRBJ1-3, with D possibly being TRBD1 (6 bases). Looked up from germline, CDR1 is SGHNT and CDR2 is YYREEE (reference sequence). Deletions cut 4 bases from V and 4 bases from J, with 21 bases between. The CDR3 is 17 amino acids. CDR3: CASSRHPGGAGGNTIYF. For the CDR3, the DNA is TGTGCCAGCAGCCGGCACCCTGGGGGCGCAGGGGGAAACACCATATATTTT. The full variable domain, in which reference TRBV5-4 and TRBJ1-3 provide the parts outside the CDR3, is ETGVTQSPTHLIKTRGQQVTLRCSSQSGHNTVSWYQQALGQGPQFIFQYYREEENGRGNFPPRFSGLQFPNYSSELNVNALELDDSALYLCASSRHPGGAGGNTIYFGEGSWLTVV.